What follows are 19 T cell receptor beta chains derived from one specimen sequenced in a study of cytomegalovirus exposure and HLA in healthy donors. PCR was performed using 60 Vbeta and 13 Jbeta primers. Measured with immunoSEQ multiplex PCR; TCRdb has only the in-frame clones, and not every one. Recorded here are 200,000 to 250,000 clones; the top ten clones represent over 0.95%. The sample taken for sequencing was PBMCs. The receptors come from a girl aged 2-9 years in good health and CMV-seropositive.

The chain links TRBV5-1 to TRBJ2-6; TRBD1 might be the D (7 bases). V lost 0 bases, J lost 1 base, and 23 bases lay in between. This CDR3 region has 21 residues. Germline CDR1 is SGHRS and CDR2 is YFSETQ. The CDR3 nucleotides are TGCGCCAGCAGCTTGGCGGCCCGGGGGACAGCTTCCGAATCTGGGGCCAACGTCCTGACTTTC. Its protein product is CASSLAARGTASESGANVLTF. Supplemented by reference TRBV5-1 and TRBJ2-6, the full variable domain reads KAGVTQTPRYLIKTRGQQVTLSCSPISGHRSVSWYQQTPGQGLQFLFEYFSETQRNKGNFPGRFSGRQFSNSRSEMNVSTLELGDSALYLCASSLAARGTASESGANVLTFGAGSRLTVL.

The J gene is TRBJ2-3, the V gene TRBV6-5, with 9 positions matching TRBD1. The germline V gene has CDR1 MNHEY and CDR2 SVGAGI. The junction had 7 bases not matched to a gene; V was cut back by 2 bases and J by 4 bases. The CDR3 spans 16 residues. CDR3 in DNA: TGTGCCAGCAGTTACGATCGGGACAGGGTGGCAGATACGCAGTATTTT. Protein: CASSYDRDRVADTQYF.

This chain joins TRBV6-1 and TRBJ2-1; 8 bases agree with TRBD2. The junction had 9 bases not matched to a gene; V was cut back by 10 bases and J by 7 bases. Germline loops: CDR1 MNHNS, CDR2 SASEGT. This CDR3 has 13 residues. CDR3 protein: CATGAGVTNEQFF. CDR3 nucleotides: TGTGCCACAGGAGCGGGAGTCACAAATGAGCAGTTCTTC.

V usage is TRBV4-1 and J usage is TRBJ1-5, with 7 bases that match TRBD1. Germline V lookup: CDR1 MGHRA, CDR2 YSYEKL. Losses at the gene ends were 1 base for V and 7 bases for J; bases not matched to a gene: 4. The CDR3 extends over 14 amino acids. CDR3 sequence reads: CASSQGPQGQPQHF. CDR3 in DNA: TGCGCCAGCAGCCAAGGGCCACAGGGGCAGCCCCAGCATTTT.

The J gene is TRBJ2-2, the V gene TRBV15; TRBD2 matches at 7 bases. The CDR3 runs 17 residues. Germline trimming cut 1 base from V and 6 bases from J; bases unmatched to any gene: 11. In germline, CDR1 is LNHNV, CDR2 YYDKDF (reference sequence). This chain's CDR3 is CATSRAAGDRSPGELFF. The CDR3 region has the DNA TGTGCCACCAGCAGAGCCGCGGGGGATAGATCCCCCGGGGAGCTGTTTTTT. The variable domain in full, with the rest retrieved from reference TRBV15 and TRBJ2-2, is DAMVIQNPRYQVTQFGKPVTLSCSQTLNHNVMYWYQQKSSQAPKLLFHYYDKDFNNEADTPDNFQSRRPNTSFCFLDIRSPGLGDTAMYLCATSRAAGDRSPGELFFGEGSRLTVL.

Here the CDR3 reads CASSPGRGYDTQYF. CDR3 in DNA: TGTGCCAGCTCACCAGGGAGGGGGTACGATACGCAGTATTTT. The chain joins TRBV18 to TRBJ2-3; possibly TRBD2 for D (7 bases). Per the germline V gene, CDR1 is KGHSH and CDR2 is LQKENI. With 2 bases removed from V and 6 bases from J, the gap between germline ends came to 12 bases. The CDR3 length is 14 residues.

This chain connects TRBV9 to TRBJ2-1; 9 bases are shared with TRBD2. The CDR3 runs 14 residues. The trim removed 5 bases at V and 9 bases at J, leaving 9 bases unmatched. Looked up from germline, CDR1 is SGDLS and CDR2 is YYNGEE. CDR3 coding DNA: TGTGCCAGCAGTTTTAGCGGGAGAGTCGGTGAGCAGTTCTTC. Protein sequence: CASSFSGRVGEQFF. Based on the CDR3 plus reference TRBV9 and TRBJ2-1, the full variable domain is DSGVTQTPKHLITATGQRVTLRCSPRSGDLSVYWYQQSLDQGLQFLIQYYNGEERAKGNILERFSAQQFPDLHSELNLSSLELGDSALYFCASSFSGRVGEQFFGPGTRLTVL.

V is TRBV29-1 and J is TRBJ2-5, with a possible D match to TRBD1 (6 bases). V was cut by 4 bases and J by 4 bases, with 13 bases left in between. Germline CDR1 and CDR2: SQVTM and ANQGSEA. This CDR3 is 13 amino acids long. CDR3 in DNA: TGCAGCGTTGGAGGCATAGGGGGAGAGACCCAGTACTTC. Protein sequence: CSVGGIGGETQYF.

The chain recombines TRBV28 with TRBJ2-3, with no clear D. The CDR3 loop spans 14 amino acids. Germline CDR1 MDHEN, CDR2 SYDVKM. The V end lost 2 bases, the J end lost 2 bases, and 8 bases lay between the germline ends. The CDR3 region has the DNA TGTGCCAGCAGTTTAAGAACAGACACAGATACGCAGTATTTT. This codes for CASSLRTDTDTQYF. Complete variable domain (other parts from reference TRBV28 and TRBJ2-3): DVKVTQSSRYLVKRTGEKVFLECVQDMDHENMFWYRQDPGLGLRLIYFSYDVKMKEKGDIPEGYSVSREKKERFSLILESASTNQTSMYLCASSLRTDTDTQYFGPGTRLTVL.

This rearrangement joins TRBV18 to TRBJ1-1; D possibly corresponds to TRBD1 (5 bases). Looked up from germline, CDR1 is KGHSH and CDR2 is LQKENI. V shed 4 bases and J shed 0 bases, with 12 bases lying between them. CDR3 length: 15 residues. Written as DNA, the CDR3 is TGTGCCAGCTCACTACTAGGGGAGGTGAACACTGAAGCTTTCTTT. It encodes CASSLLGEVNTEAFF.

The CDR3 DNA sequence: TGTGCCAGCACCGCTAGCGGGAGTATAAACATTCAGTACTTC. It codes for CASTASGSINIQYF. The chain employs TRBV7-9 and TRBJ2-4; 10 bases fit TRBD2. V shed 7 bases and J 6 bases; nucleotides not matched to a gene: 6. The V gene's germline CDR1 is SEHNR and CDR2 FQNEAQ (reference sequence). The length of the CDR3 is 14 residues.

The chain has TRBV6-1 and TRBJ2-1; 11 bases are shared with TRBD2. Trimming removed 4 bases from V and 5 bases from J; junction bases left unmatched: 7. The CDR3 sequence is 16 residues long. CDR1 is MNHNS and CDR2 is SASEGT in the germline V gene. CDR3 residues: CASSATRLAGNNEQFF. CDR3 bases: TGTGCCAGCAGTGCCACCCGACTAGCGGGAAACAATGAGCAGTTCTTC.

CDR3 nucleotides: TGTGCCAGCAGCTTAGGAGTCACCTACGAGCAGTACTTC. This sequence encodes CASSLGVTYEQYF. The rearrangement uses TRBV11-3 and TRBJ2-7; no reliable D call. The CDR3 covers 13 residues. With 1 base removed from V and 2 bases from J, the gap between germline ends came to 6 bases. CDR1 is SGHNT, CDR2 YENEEA, per germline.

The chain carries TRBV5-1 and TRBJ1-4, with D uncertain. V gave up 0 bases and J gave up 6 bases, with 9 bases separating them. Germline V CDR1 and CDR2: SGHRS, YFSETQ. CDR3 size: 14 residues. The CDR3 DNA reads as TGCGCCAGCAGCTTGGGACAAGCCGATGAAAAACTGTTTTTT. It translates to CASSLGQADEKLFF.

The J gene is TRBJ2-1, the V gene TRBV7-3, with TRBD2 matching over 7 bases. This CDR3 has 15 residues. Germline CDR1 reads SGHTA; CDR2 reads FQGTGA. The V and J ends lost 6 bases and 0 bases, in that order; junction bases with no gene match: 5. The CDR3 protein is CASRASGGSYNEQFF. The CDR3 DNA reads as TGTGCCAGCAGGGCTAGCGGAGGCTCCTACAATGAGCAGTTCTTC.

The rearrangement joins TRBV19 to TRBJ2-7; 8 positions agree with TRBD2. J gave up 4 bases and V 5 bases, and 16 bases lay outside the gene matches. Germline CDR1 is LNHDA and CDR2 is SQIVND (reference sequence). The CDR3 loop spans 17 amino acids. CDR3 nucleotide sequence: TGTGCCAGTAGTCCCACTACAAGCGGGAGTATTTCGTACGAGCAGTACTTC. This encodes CASSPTTSGSISYEQYF.

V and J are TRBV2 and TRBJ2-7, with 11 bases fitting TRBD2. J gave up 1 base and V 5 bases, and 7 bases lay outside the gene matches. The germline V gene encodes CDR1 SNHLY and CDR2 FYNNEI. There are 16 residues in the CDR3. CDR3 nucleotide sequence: TGTGCCAGCAGTTCTCCTAGCGGGAGGATTTCCTACGAGCAGTACTTC. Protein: CASSSPSGRISYEQYF. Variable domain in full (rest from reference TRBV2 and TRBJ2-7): EPEVTQTPSHQVTQMGQEVILRCVPISNHLYFYWYRQILGQKVEFLVSFYNNEISEKSEIFDDQFSVERPDGSNFTLKIRSTKLEDSAMYFCASSSPSGRISYEQYFGPGTRLTVT.

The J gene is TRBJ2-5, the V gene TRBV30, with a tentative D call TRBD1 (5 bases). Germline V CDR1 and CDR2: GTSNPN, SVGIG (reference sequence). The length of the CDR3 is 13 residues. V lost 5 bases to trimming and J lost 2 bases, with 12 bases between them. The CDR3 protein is CAWGEDTQETQYF. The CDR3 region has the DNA TGTGCCTGGGGTGAGGACACGCAAGAGACCCAGTACTTC.

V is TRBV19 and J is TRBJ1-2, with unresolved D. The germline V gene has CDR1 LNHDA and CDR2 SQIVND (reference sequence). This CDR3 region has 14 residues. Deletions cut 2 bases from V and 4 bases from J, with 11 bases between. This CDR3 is CASSIIEQTYGYTF. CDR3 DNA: TGTGCCAGTAGTATAATCGAACAGACCTATGGCTACACCTTC.